A selection of T cell receptor beta chains follows, all from one sample in a study of blood T cell repertoires in COVID-19. Assay used: immunoSEQ multiplex PCR; TCRdb lists only in-frame clones, some missing. The sample holds about 300,000 clones; about 89% are singletons and the top ten take 1.5% to 2%. Sequences were obtained from PBMCs or T cells enriched from blood (not recorded which). These receptors came from a middle-aged woman who had recovered from COVID-19. Each CDR3 is given with its conserved first and last residue. The order of the fields is V gene, D gene, clone size, J gene, CDR3 protein, CDR3 DNA. A D gene is named only where the DNA matches it firmly. A clone size is listed for some rows: how often the clone was seen (once, few, many), or a class if it is expanded.

v_gene: TRBV30
d_gene: TRBD1
abundance: NA
j_gene: TRBJ1-3
CDR3aa: CAYDRVNSGNTIYF
CDR3nt: TGTGCCTACGACAGGGTTAACTCTGGAAACACCATATATTTT

v_gene: TRBV4-1
d_gene: NA
abundance: NA
j_gene: TRBJ1-6
CDR3aa: CASSQKGRQINSPLHF
CDR3nt: TGCGCCAGCAGCCAGAAGGGGAGGCAGATTAATTCACCCCTCCACTTT

v_gene: TRBV6-5
d_gene: NA
abundance: NA
j_gene: TRBJ1-2
CDR3aa: CASSLSDYTF
CDR3nt: TGTGCCAGCAGTTTATCAGACTACACCTTC

v_gene: TRBV9
d_gene: NA
abundance: NA
j_gene: TRBJ2-3
CDR3aa: CASSPHWTDTQYF
CDR3nt: TGTGCCAGCAGCCCCCACTGGACAGATACGCAGTATTTT

v_gene: TRBV30
d_gene: NA
abundance: NA
j_gene: TRBJ1-2
CDR3aa: CAWSVARGAGYGYTF
CDR3nt: TGTGCCTGGAGTGTAGCACGGGGGGCAGGCTATGGCTACACCTTC

v_gene: TRBV19
d_gene: NA
abundance: once
j_gene: TRBJ2-1
CDR3aa: CASKEQLYNEQFF
CDR3nt: TGTGCCAGTAAAGAGCAACTGTACAATGAGCAGTTCTTC

v_gene: TRBV7-9
d_gene: TRBD1
abundance: NA
j_gene: TRBJ1-2
CDR3aa: CASSLYSGTGADGYTF
CDR3nt: TGTGCCAGCAGCTTATACTCCGGGACAGGGGCGGATGGCTACACCTTC

v_gene: TRBV2
d_gene: TRBD1
abundance: few
j_gene: TRBJ1-2
CDR3aa: CASRVGQGASTNYGYTF
CDR3nt: TGTGCCAGCAGGGTGGGACAGGGGGCTTCGACTAACTATGGCTACACCTTC

v_gene: TRBV6-2/TRBV6-3
d_gene: TRBD2
abundance: NA
j_gene: TRBJ2-1
CDR3aa: CASSGREGLVNEQFF
CDR3nt: TGTGCCAGCAGCGGGCGGGAGGGCCTTGTGAATGAGCAGTTCTTC

v_gene: TRBV12-5
d_gene: TRBD1
abundance: NA
j_gene: TRBJ1-2
CDR3aa: CASGFGDRGGGYTF
CDR3nt: TGTGCTAGTGGTTTCGGGGACAGGGGTGGGGGCTACACCTTC

v_gene: TRBV29-1
d_gene: TRBD1
abundance: NA
j_gene: TRBJ1-1
CDR3aa: CSVEGQQGTEAFF
CDR3nt: TGCAGCGTTGAGGGACAGCAAGGCACTGAAGCTTTCTTT

v_gene: TRBV25-1
d_gene: NA
abundance: once
j_gene: TRBJ2-2
CDR3aa: CASSPRGRWGVGELFF
CDR3nt: TGTGCCAGCAGTCCCCGGGGCCGGTGGGGGGTCGGGGAGCTGTTTTTT

v_gene: TRBV28
d_gene: TRBD2
abundance: NA
j_gene: TRBJ2-3
CDR3aa: CATLAGSTDTQYF
CDR3nt: TGTGCCACACTAGCGGGGAGCACAGATACGCAGTATTTT

v_gene: TRBV5-1
d_gene: NA
abundance: NA
j_gene: TRBJ1-1
CDR3aa: CASRFGGQMNTEAFF
CDR3nt: TGCGCCAGCAGATTCGGGGGGCAGATGAACACTGAAGCTTTCTTT

v_gene: TRBV9
d_gene: NA
abundance: NA
j_gene: TRBJ2-1
CDR3aa: CASSVAASSGNEQFF
CDR3nt: TGTGCCAGCAGCGTAGCTGCTAGTTCGGGGAATGAGCAGTTCTTC

v_gene: TRBV11-3
d_gene: NA
abundance: NA
j_gene: TRBJ2-1
CDR3aa: CASSRGGAPGNEQFF
CDR3nt: TGTGCCAGCAGCCGAGGGGGGGCCCCGGGGAATGAGCAGTTCTTC

v_gene: TRBV7-2
d_gene: NA
abundance: NA
j_gene: TRBJ1-2
CDR3aa: CASSLLQANYGYTF
CDR3nt: TGTGCCAGCAGCCTCTTACAGGCTAACTATGGCTACACCTTC

v_gene: TRBV7-2
d_gene: TRBD1
abundance: NA
j_gene: TRBJ1-2
CDR3aa: CASGARGTGNNYGYTF
CDR3nt: TGTGCCAGCGGTGCCCGGGGGACAGGGAACAACTATGGCTACACCTTC

v_gene: TRBV9
d_gene: NA
abundance: NA
j_gene: TRBJ2-1
CDR3aa: CASSPQGSGSSYNEQFF
CDR3nt: TGTGCCAGCAGCCCTCAGGGGTCGGGGTCCTCCTACAATGAGCAGTTCTTC

v_gene: TRBV30
d_gene: TRBD2
abundance: NA
j_gene: TRBJ2-5
CDR3aa: CAWSVLAGVAETQYF
CDR3nt: TGTGCCTGGAGTGTACTAGCGGGAGTTGCCGAGACCCAGTACTTC

v_gene: TRBV7-7
d_gene: NA
abundance: once
j_gene: TRBJ1-3
CDR3aa: CASSASGDPGNTIYF
CDR3nt: TGTGCTAGCAGCGCATCAGGGGACCCTGGAAACACCATATATTTT

v_gene: TRBV30
d_gene: NA
abundance: once
j_gene: TRBJ1-1
CDR3aa: CAWSTGYGNTEAFF
CDR3nt: TGTGCCTGGAGTACAGGGTATGGGAACACTGAAGCTTTCTTT

v_gene: TRBV3-1/TRBV3-2
d_gene: NA
abundance: NA
j_gene: TRBJ2-7
CDR3aa: CASSHSAGRGYEQYF
CDR3nt: TGTGCCAGCAGCCATTCGGCGGGGCGCGGGTACGAGCAGTACTTC

v_gene: TRBV19
d_gene: NA
abundance: NA
j_gene: TRBJ1-5
CDR3aa: CASSTGIGNQPQHF
CDR3nt: TGTGCCAGTAGTACAGGGATTGGCAATCAGCCCCAGCATTTT

v_gene: TRBV6-5
d_gene: NA
abundance: NA
j_gene: TRBJ1-2
CDR3aa: CASIRTENYGYTF
CDR3nt: TGTGCCAGCATTCGGACAGAAAACTATGGCTACACCTTC

v_gene: TRBV27
d_gene: NA
abundance: NA
j_gene: TRBJ2-7
CDR3aa: CASSFVSPTRARRPPYEQYF
CDR3nt: TGTGCCAGCAGTTTTGTCTCCCCCACCAGGGCCAGGCGGCCGCCCTACGAGCAGTACTTC

v_gene: TRBV19
d_gene: NA
abundance: NA
j_gene: TRBJ1-2
CDR3aa: CASRNPTEKYGYTF
CDR3nt: TGTGCCAGTAGAAACCCGACAGAGAAATATGGCTACACCTTC

v_gene: TRBV5-1
d_gene: TRBD1
abundance: NA
j_gene: TRBJ1-1
CDR3aa: CASSQGMNTEAFF
CDR3nt: TGCGCCAGCTCACAGGGGATGAACACTGAAGCTTTCTTT

v_gene: TRBV7-2
d_gene: NA
abundance: once
j_gene: TRBJ2-7
CDR3aa: CASSSGFGSNYEQYF
CDR3nt: TGTGCCAGCAGCTCTGGGTTCGGGTCCAACTACGAGCAGTACTTC